These 21 T cell receptor beta chains came from one sample sequenced in a study of control samples from healthy donors and cancer patients (dated by TCRdb to 2020 to 2021). The library was built by means of the immunoSEQ multiplex PCR assay. TCRdb provides this immuneACCESS table in a form limited to in-frame rearrangements. Some clones are lacking; in checked studies, under half of them reflect an unresolved V gene, and why the rest are absent is not known. Counted in this sample were about 26,000 clones; approximately 78% of them appeared once. The ten largest clones add up to roughly 23% of the sample. The specimen sequenced was PBMCs. These receptor sequences come from a man in his fifties or sixties with colorectal cancer.

The rearrangement links TRBV6-1 to TRBJ2-7; D perhaps matches TRBD2 (7 bases). Trimming cost V 1 base and J 2 bases, with 15 bases left between them. The CDR3 runs to 16 residues. Germline CDR1 MNHNS, CDR2 SASEGT. The CDR3 loop reads CASSEVGGRFAYEQYV. DNA of the CDR3: TGTGCCAGCAGTGAAGTGGGGGGGCGCTTTGCCTACGAGCAGTACGTC.

The chain joins TRBV4-1 to TRBJ1-6; TRBD1 matches at 8 bases. The CDR3 is 15 amino acids. Looked up from germline, CDR1 is MGHRA and CDR2 is YSYEKL. V lost 4 bases to trimming and J lost 5 bases; unmatched junction nucleotides: 4. The CDR3 sequence is CASSRMGQDNSPLHF. In DNA, the CDR3 is TGCGCCAGCAGCCGAATGGGACAGGATAATTCACCCCTCCACTTT.

The CDR3 DNA is TGTGCCAGCAGTGAAATGGGTATCGCTGGGGCCAACGTCCTGACTTTC. Translating it yields CASSEMGIAGANVLTF. The genes are TRBV6-1 and TRBJ2-6; the D is unclear. V was clipped by 2 bases and J by 2 bases, with 10 bases between them. This CDR3 has 16 amino acids. CDR1 and CDR2 (germline): MNHNS, SASEGT.

The J gene is TRBJ1-5, the V gene TRBV2; D uncertain. This CDR3 region has 14 residues. V lost 4 bases, J lost 9 bases, and 16 bases lay in between. Looked up from germline, CDR1 is SNHLY and CDR2 is FYNNEI. CDR3: CASSAQTGVLPQHF. As DNA, the CDR3 is TGTGCCAGCAGTGCCCAAACTGGGGTCCTGCCCCAGCATTTT.

This clone was observed a few times. V gene TRBV9 combines with J gene TRBJ1-5; 9 bases line up with TRBD1. The CDR3 has 16 residues. V lost 3 bases, J lost 7 bases, and 11 bases stayed unmatched. Germline loops: CDR1 SGDLS, CDR2 YYNGEE. As DNA, the CDR3 is TGTGCCAGCAGCGCGGGACCGGGACAGGGAATACAGCCCCAGCATTTT. Protein sequence: CASSAGPGQGIQPQHF.

This clone has just a few counts. This chain joins TRBV2 and TRBJ1-5, with 9 bases that match TRBD1. Germline V gives CDR1 SNHLY, CDR2 FYNNEI. The CDR3 is 16 residues long. Trimming cost V 1 base and J 6 bases; bases outside gene matches: 7. As DNA, the CDR3 is TGTGCCAGCAGTGAAGGAACCGGGACAGGGCGTCAGCCCCAGCATTTT. Translation: CASSEGTGTGRQPQHF.

The chain has TRBV2 and TRBJ2-5; possibly TRBD1 for D (6 bases). V was cut by 8 bases and J by 5 bases, with 18 bases left in between. Germline CDR1 is SNHLY and CDR2 is FYNNEI. This CDR3 has 14 amino acids. CDR3 DNA: TGTGCCAGCTCAAGTTCAGGGGTGTGGGAGACCCAGTACTTC. Its translation is CASSSSGVWETQYF.

The chain uses TRBV5-1 and TRBJ1-5; TRBD1 agrees at 7 bases. Per germline, CDR1 SGHRS and CDR2 YFSETQ. There are 15 residues in the CDR3. J lost 5 bases, V lost 2 bases, and 7 bases had no gene match. CDR3 bases: TGCGCCAGCAGCTTCGCAGGGGGACCGGATCAGCCCCAGCATTTT. Residues: CASSFAGGPDQPQHF.

V and J are TRBV29-1 and TRBJ1-5, with no clear D. The CDR3 is 12 residues long. Trimming removed 4 bases from V and 7 bases from J, with 11 bases in between. Germline CDR1 and CDR2: SQVTM and ANQGSEA. The chain's CDR3 is CSVGYDSQPQHF. The CDR3 nucleotides are TGCAGCGTTGGGTATGATTCGCAGCCCCAGCATTTT.

This chain joins TRBV7-6 and TRBJ1-3; no definite D call. The CDR3 loop spans 13 amino acids. The germline gives CDR1 SGHVS, CDR2 FNYEAQ. Trimming pared 6 bases from V and 0 bases from J, leaving 6 bases between. The CDR3 coding sequence is TGTGCCAGCAGGGGATTCTCTGGAAACACCATATATTTT. The encoded protein is CASRGFSGNTIYF.

This clone was seen just once. The chain uses TRBV4-1 and TRBJ2-1; TRBD2 matches at 13 bases. Germline CDR1 MGHRA, CDR2 YSYEKL. CDR3 size: 19 residues. Losses at the gene ends were 1 base for V and 0 bases for J; bases not matched to a gene: 6. DNA for the CDR3: TGCGCCAGCAGCCAAGGGACTAGCGGGGGTCGGGGCTCCTACAATGAGCAGTTCTTC. Protein: CASSQGTSGGRGSYNEQFF.

Written as DNA, the CDR3 is TGTGCCAGTAGTAAGGTGGGGAACATGAACACTGAAGCTTTCTTT. As protein: CASSKVGNMNTEAFF. The genes are TRBV19 and TRBJ1-1; D remains unclear. This CDR3 spans 15 amino acids. Trimming cost V 4 bases and J 0 bases, with 12 bases left between them. Per germline, CDR1 LNHDA and CDR2 SQIVND (reference sequence).

With respect to this clone: Other DNA sequences within the sample encode an identical CDR3. CDR3 sequence reads: CASSSGQGHQPQHF. The CDR3 nucleotides read TGTGCCAGTAGTAGCGGACAGGGTCATCAGCCCCAGCATTTT. This chain uses TRBV19 with TRBJ1-5, with 8 bases fitting TRBD1. The V and J ends lost 4 bases and 5 bases, in that order; junction bases with no gene match: 4. CDR3 length: 14 residues. Germline CDR1 LNHDA, CDR2 SQIVND (reference sequence).

The chain employs TRBV5-6 and TRBJ2-3; D is ambiguous. The germline gives CDR1 SGHDT, CDR2 YYEEEE. V lost 0 bases and J lost 5, with 16 bases in between. This CDR3 region has 16 residues. The CDR3 sequence: CASSLGPEVRGDTQYF. The CDR3 region has the DNA TGTGCCAGCAGCTTGGGCCCAGAAGTAAGAGGAGATACGCAGTATTTT.

The rearrangement joins TRBV27 to TRBJ1-2; D might be TRBD1 (5 bases). Looked up from germline, CDR1 is MNHEY and CDR2 is SMNVEV (reference sequence). The CDR3 totals 14 residues. Trimming pared 1 base from V and 4 bases from J, leaving 10 bases between. CDR3 sequence (DNA): TGTGCCAGCAGTTTATACGGAGGGGCCTATGGCTACACCTTC. This translates into CASSLYGGAYGYTF.

This chain uses TRBV4-1 with TRBJ2-3; TRBD2 agrees at 13 bases. With 4 bases clipped from V and 7 bases from J, the junction kept 5 bases outside the gene matches. Germline assignment: CDR1 MGHRA and CDR2 YSYEKL. This CDR3 is 15 amino acids long. The CDR3 nucleotides are TGCGCCAGCAGCCTACTAGCGGGGGGGCCAAATACGCAGTATTTT. This encodes CASSLLAGGPNTQYF.

The chain links TRBV30 to TRBJ2-3, with 10 bases fitting TRBD1. Looked up from germline, CDR1 is GTSNPN and CDR2 is SVGIG (reference sequence). This CDR3 is 15 amino acids long. Unmatched junction bases numbered 4, after V lost 0 bases and J lost 4 bases. The CDR3 coding sequence is TGTGCCTGGAGTGTAGGAGGACAGGGGGCAGATACGCAGTATTTT. It yields the protein CAWSVGGQGADTQYF.

The chain links TRBV12-2 to TRBJ2-2; whether TRBD2, the table's D call, matches the DNA was not checked. TRBV12-2 is assigned pseudogene status. The CDR3 runs to 17 residues. The CDR3 spells CASRSRGGPGNTGELFF. CDR3 nucleotide sequence: TGTGCAAGTCGCTCCCGCGGGGGTCCGGGGAACACCGGGGAGCTGTTTTTT.

The gene calls are TRBV5-4 and TRBJ1-2, with 10 nucleotides matching TRBD1. Losses at the gene ends were 4 bases for V and 3 bases for J; bases not matched to a gene: 6. This CDR3 has 15 amino acids. Germline CDR1 reads SGHNT; CDR2 reads YYREEE (reference sequence). CDR3 DNA: TGTGCCAGCAGCGACACCGACAGGGGGCACTATGGCTACACCTTC. Its protein product is CASSDTDRGHYGYTF.

The CDR3 region is CASSQELMAGLTYEQYF. The CDR3 DNA reads as TGTGCCAGCAGCCAAGAACTTATGGCGGGACTTACCTACGAGCAGTACTTC. The chain uses TRBV3-1 (or the pseudogene TRBV3-2) and TRBJ2-7, with D perhaps TRBD2 (6 bases). Trimming left V 0 bases short and J 2 bases short, with 17 bases between. The CDR3 consists of 17 residues. Per the germline V gene, CDR1 is LGHDT and CDR2 is YNNKEL (reference sequence).

In the case of this clone: A much more abundant neighbour one base away suggests this may be a read error. The sample has other DNA sequences that encode this CDR3 too. The chain is built from TRBV7-2 and TRBJ2-7; D possibly matches TRBD1 or TRBD2 (5 bases each). This CDR3 has 12 residues. Germline V CDR1 and CDR2: SGHTA, FQGNSA. The CDR3 nucleotides read TGTGCTAGCAGCCGGGGCCTTTACGAGCAGTACTTC. Amino acid sequence: CASSRGLYEQYF.